Shown below are 4 T cell receptor beta chains from a single sample sequenced in a study of T cells in Graves' hyperthyroidism and ophthalmopathy. Amplification of TCR beta CDR3 regions was performed using RNA transcripts as template. With the HTBI primer set, the TCR CDR3 went through a first round of RT-PCR. TCRdb ran MiXCR on the multiplex PCR reads and lists one entry per CDR3 protein. The repertoire consists of some 400,000 distinct CDR3 sequences, with roughly 14% occurring once and the leading ten covering roughly 11%. Sequencing was done on a sample of blood. These receptors were taken from a woman aged 60-75 years with Graves' hyperthyroidism.

The chain carries TRBV20-1 and TRBJ2-2; 10 bases agree with TRBD2. Germline CDR1 is DFQATT and CDR2 is SNEGSKA (reference sequence). This CDR3 contains 16 residues. J lost 8 bases, V lost 1 base, and 10 bases had no gene match. CDR3 coding DNA: TGCAGTGCTAGAGCCTGGGGGACTAGCGCTTTTGGGGAGCTGTTTTTT. Protein product: CSARAWGTSAFGELFF.

V gene TRBV7-9 combines with J gene TRBJ2-4; D is ambiguous. Germline V gives CDR1 SEHNR, CDR2 FQNEAQ (reference sequence). The CDR3 has 12 amino acids. The V and J ends lost 8 bases and 3 bases respectively, with 8 bases between them. The DNA of the CDR3 is TGTGCCAGCGGTGAGGACAAAAACATTCAGTACTTC. This translates into CASGEDKNIQYF.

This clonotype was seen repeatedly, ten times or more. The chain is built from TRBV20-1 and TRBJ2-1; maybe TRBD1 (6 bases). The CDR3 extends over 15 amino acids. CDR1 is DFQATT and CDR2 is SNEGSKA in the germline V gene (reference sequence). Trimming stripped 0 bases from V and 7 bases from J, with 16 bases between. CDR3 nucleotides: TGCAGTGCTAGAGATCCCAGGGGCCCGGGGAATGAGCAGTTCTTC. It is translated as CSARDPRGPGNEQFF.

This clonotype was counted many times. The rearrangement uses TRBV7-9 and TRBJ2-3; 8 bases agree with TRBD2. CDR1 is SEHNR and CDR2 is FQNEAQ in the germline V gene (reference sequence). Trimming at V came to 5 bases and at J to 0 bases, leaving 7 bases not matched to a gene. The CDR3 has 16 amino acids. CDR3 DNA sequence: TGTGCCAGCAGCCCAACTAGCGGCCCGAGCACAGATACGCAGTATTTT. Amino acid sequence: CASSPTSGPSTDTQYF.